These 20 T cell receptor beta chains share one sample of origin, sequenced in a study of cytomegalovirus exposure and HLA in healthy donors. PCR involved 60 Vbeta and 13 Jbeta primers. Repertoires were generated with immunoSEQ multiplex PCR, while TCRdb's copy carries only in-frame clones and drops some. Of some 150,000 clones listed, 73% are singletons. Sequencing was performed on PBMCs. These receptors all stem from a human donor in good health.

The chain is built from TRBV6-5 and TRBJ2-1; TRBD1 is a possible D gene (5 bases). Trimming removed 4 bases from V and 0 bases from J, with 10 bases in between. The CDR3 sequence is 15 residues long. CDR1 and CDR2 (germline): MNHEY, SVGAGI. The CDR3 DNA sequence: TGTGCCAGCAGTTTCGACAGTAGCTCCTACAATGAGCAGTTCTTC. Translated: CASSFDSSSYNEQFF.

The V call is TRBV5-1, the J call TRBJ1-5; D is undetermined. Germline loops: CDR1 SGHRS, CDR2 YFSETQ. The CDR3 runs to 16 residues. Trimming took off 0 bases at V and 0 bases at J, with 10 bases between the two ends. The CDR3 region is CASSLEAADSNQPQHF. CDR3 bases: TGCGCCAGCAGCTTGGAGGCAGCGGATAGCAATCAGCCCCAGCATTTT.

This clone has just one count. The chain recombines TRBV28 with TRBJ2-1; 10 bases fit TRBD2. This CDR3 spans 13 amino acids. After removal of 5 bases from V and 8 bases from J, the junction contained 3 bases not matched to a gene. Germline loops: CDR1 MDHEN, CDR2 SYDVKM. The CDR3 DNA is TGTGCCAGCAGTCCTAGCGGGGGTTATGAGCAGTTCTTC. Translated: CASSPSGGYEQFF. Full variable domain (missing parts from reference TRBV28 and TRBJ2-1): DVKVTQSSRYLVKRTGEKVFLECVQDMDHENMFWYRQDPGLGLRLIYFSYDVKMKEKGDIPEGYSVSREKKERFSLILESASTNQTSMYLCASSPSGGYEQFFGPGTRLTVL.

This rearrangement joins TRBV29-1 to TRBJ2-7; D ambiguous. V shed 4 bases and J shed 3 bases, with 10 bases lying between them. The germline gives CDR1 SQVTM, CDR2 ANQGSEA. The CDR3 consists of 12 residues. The CDR3 loop is CSVAVSIYEQYF. The CDR3 nucleotides read TGCAGCGTTGCGGTTAGCATCTACGAGCAGTACTTC.

The rearrangement uses TRBV5-1 and TRBJ1-3; D is perhaps TRBD1 (6 bases). V was pared by 4 bases and J by 4 bases, with 12 bases between. CDR1 SGHRS and CDR2 YFSETQ come from the germline V gene. This CDR3 region has 14 residues. The CDR3 reads CASSPGQPGNTIYF. The CDR3, as DNA: TGCGCCAGCAGCCCCGGACAGCCCGGAAACACCATATATTTT.

This chain uses TRBV12-2 with TRBJ1-5; whether TRBD1, the table's D call, matches the DNA was not checked. TRBV12-2 corresponds to a pseudogene. The CDR3 has 19 amino acids. CDR3 in DNA: TGTGCAAGTCGCTTAGAGTGGGCAGAGTCACCCACCGCCAATCAGCCCCAGCATTTT. As protein: CASRLEWAESPTANQPQHF.

Turning to this clone: The junction differs from germline at one of its ends, possibly a read error. The chain has TRBV7-7 and TRBJ2-1; 8 positions agree with TRBD2. Germline CDR1 is SSHAT and CDR2 is FNYEAQ (reference sequence). The length of the CDR3 is 13 residues. CDR3 DNA: TGTGCTAGCAGCCGAGAGCGGGAGAGTGAGCAGTTCTTC. Its translation: CASSRERESEQFF. The full variable domain, rest sourced from reference TRBV7-7 and TRBJ2-1, is GAGVSQSPRYKVTKRGQDVTLRCDPISSHATLYWYQQALGQGPEFLTYFNYEAQPDKSGLPSDRFSAERPEGSISTLTIQRTEQRDSAMYRCASSRERESEQFFGPGTRLTVL.

This sequence joins TRBV4-1 and TRBJ2-7, with D perhaps matching TRBD1 (5 bases). Germline assignment: CDR1 MGHRA and CDR2 YSYEKL. This CDR3 is built from 13 residues. V was clipped by 4 bases and J by 6 bases, with 13 bases between them. The CDR3 spells CASSLRWGREQYF. In DNA, the CDR3 is TGCGCCAGCAGCCTGCGCTGGGGCCGCGAGCAGTACTTC.

This clone occurred a few times. The rearrangement links TRBV4-1 to TRBJ2-7; D is possibly TRBD1 (8 bases). V lost 1 base and J 2 bases, leaving 15 bases between the germline ends. Germline CDR1 MGHRA, CDR2 YSYEKL. The CDR3 runs to 16 residues. The CDR3 protein is CASSQGQTGGAYEQYF. CDR3 DNA: TGCGCCAGCAGCCAAGGTCAAACAGGGGGGGCCTACGAGCAGTACTTC.

This clone was picked up one time. The CDR3 DNA reads as TGTGCCAGCAGAGAGGGGGGGCATGCTTTCTTT. This codes for CASREGGHAFF. The rearrangement uses TRBV6-1 and TRBJ1-1; tentative D call: TRBD1 (6 bases). Trimming left V 6 bases short and J 11 bases short, with 13 bases between. CDR3 length: 11 amino acids. Germline CDR1 and CDR2: MNHNS and SASEGT.

A few counts support this clone. V usage is TRBV5-1 and J usage is TRBJ2-1; no firm D call. Germline V lookup: CDR1 SGHRS, CDR2 YFSETQ. There are 15 residues in the CDR3. Trimming left V 4 bases short and J 3 bases short, with 14 bases between. CDR3 DNA sequence: TGCGCCAGCAGCCTTCGTGGCGGAGACTACAATGAGCAGTTCTTC. Translated: CASSLRGGDYNEQFF.

The chain links TRBV2 to TRBJ1-2; D may be TRBD1 (6 bases). The ends were cut back, 4 bases at V and 6 bases at J, with 9 bases in the middle. This CDR3 contains 12 residues. The germline CDR1 and CDR2 sequences are SNHLY and FYNNEI. The CDR3 coding sequence is TGTGCCAGCAGTGCACAGGGACATGGCTACACCTTC. It yields the protein CASSAQGHGYTF.

The chain is built from TRBV27 and TRBJ2-7, with D perhaps TRBD1 (5 bases). V was pared by 2 bases and J by 5 bases, with 7 bases between. Germline V lookup: CDR1 MNHEY, CDR2 SMNVEV (reference sequence). CDR3 length: 12 residues. CDR3 residues: CASSLKGDEQYF. CDR3 nucleotides: TGTGCCAGCAGTTTAAAAGGGGACGAGCAGTACTTC.

This chain uses TRBV5-1 with TRBJ2-7; 8 bases align to TRBD1. V gave up 4 bases and J gave up 4 bases; unmatched junction bases: 7. The germline CDR1 and CDR2 sequences are SGHRS and YFSETQ. There are 14 residues in the CDR3. This CDR3 is CASSPGTGSYEQYF. CDR3 DNA sequence: TGCGCCAGCAGCCCCGGGACAGGTTCGTACGAGCAGTACTTC.

This clone was recorded a few times. The rearrangement joins TRBV6-5 to TRBJ1-2; 10 nucleotides line up with TRBD1. The V and J ends lost 6 bases and 6 bases, in that order; junction bases with no gene match: 7. In germline, CDR1 is MNHEY, CDR2 SVGAGI. This CDR3 has 14 amino acids. CDR3 sequence (DNA): TGTGCCAGCAGAAAAGCCGGGACAGGGGATGGCTACACCTTC. This sequence encodes CASRKAGTGDGYTF.

The chain recombines TRBV6-5 with TRBJ2-1, with 8 bases lining up with TRBD2. Germline assignment: CDR1 MNHEY and CDR2 SVGAGI. This CDR3 has 15 residues. V dropped 2 bases and J dropped 0; count of bases not matched to a gene: 0. CDR3 amino acids: CASSYAGGSYNEQFF. The CDR3 bases are TGTGCCAGCAGTTACGCGGGGGGCTCCTACAATGAGCAGTTCTTC.

This chain uses TRBV5-1 with TRBJ1-1; D is unclear. This CDR3 spans 14 amino acids. Germline CDR1 SGHRS, CDR2 YFSETQ. V gave up 0 bases and J gave up 4 bases, with 10 bases separating them. CDR3 region: CASSLGDGSTEAFF. CDR3 DNA: TGCGCCAGCAGCTTGGGAGACGGGAGCACTGAAGCTTTCTTT.

The chain employs TRBV7-2 and TRBJ1-2, with 10 bases lining up with TRBD1. Trimming removed 4 bases from V and 2 bases from J; junction bases left unmatched: 7. Germline loops: CDR1 SGHTA, CDR2 FQGNSA. The CDR3 totals 16 residues. The CDR3: CASSSRTGGANYGYTF. The CDR3 coding sequence is TGTGCCAGCAGCTCACGGACAGGGGGTGCAAACTATGGCTACACCTTC.

V and J are TRBV29-1 and TRBJ2-1; a weak D match, TRBD2 (6 bases). Germline values: CDR1 SQVTM, CDR2 ANQGSEA. There are 12 residues in the CDR3. V shed 7 bases and J shed 5 bases, with 12 bases lying between them. CDR3 sequence: CSAEDYNNEQFF. The CDR3 DNA is TGCAGCGCCGAGGACTATAACAATGAGCAGTTCTTC.

This rearrangement joins TRBV6-1 to TRBJ2-3; D ambiguous. CDR1 is MNHNS, CDR2 SASEGT, per germline. The CDR3 runs to 15 residues. The germline V and J ends were trimmed by 0 bases and 1 base, with 8 bases remaining between them. The CDR3 DNA follows: TGTGCCAGCAGTGAAGCGACTCCCCGCACAGATACGCAGTATTTT. It is translated as CASSEATPRTDTQYF.